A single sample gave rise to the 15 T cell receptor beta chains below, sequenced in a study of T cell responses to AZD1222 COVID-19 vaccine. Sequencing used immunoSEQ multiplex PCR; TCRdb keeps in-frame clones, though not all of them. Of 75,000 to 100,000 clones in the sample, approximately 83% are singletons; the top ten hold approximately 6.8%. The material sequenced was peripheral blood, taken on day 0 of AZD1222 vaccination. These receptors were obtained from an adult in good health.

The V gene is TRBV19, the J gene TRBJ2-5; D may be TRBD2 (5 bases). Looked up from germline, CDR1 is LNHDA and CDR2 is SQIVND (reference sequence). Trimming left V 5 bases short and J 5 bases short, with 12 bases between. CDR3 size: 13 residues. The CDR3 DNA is TGTGCCAGTAGTCTCGGGGTTGGCGAGACCCAGTACTTC. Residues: CASSLGVGETQYF.

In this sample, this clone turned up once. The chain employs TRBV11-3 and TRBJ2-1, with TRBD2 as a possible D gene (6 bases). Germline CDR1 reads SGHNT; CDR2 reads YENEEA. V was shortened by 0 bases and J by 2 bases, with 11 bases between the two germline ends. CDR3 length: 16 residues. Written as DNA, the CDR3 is TGTGCCAGCAGCTTAGATCGGAGGGACCCCTACAATGAGCAGTTCTTC. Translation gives CASSLDRRDPYNEQFF.

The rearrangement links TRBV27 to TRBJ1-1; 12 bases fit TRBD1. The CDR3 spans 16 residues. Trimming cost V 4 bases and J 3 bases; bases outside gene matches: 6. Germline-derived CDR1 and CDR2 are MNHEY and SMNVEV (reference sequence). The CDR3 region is CASSYGTGGKYTEAFF. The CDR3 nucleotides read TGTGCCAGCAGTTACGGGACAGGGGGCAAGTACACTGAAGCTTTCTTT.

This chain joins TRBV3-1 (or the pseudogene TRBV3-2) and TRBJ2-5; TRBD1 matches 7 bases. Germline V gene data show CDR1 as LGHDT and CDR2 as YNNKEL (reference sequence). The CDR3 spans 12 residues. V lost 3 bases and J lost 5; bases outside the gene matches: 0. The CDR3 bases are TGTGCCAGCAGCCACAGGGGGGAGACCCAGTACTTC. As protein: CASSHRGETQYF.

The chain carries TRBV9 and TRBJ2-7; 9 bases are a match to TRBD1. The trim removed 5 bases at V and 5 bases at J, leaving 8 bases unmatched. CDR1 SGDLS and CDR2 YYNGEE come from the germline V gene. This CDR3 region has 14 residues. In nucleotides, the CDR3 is TGTGCCAGCAGTGTCGGGACAGGGCTCGACGAGCAGTACTTC. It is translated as CASSVGTGLDEQYF. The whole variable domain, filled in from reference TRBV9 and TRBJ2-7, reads DSGVTQTPKHLITATGQRVTLRCSPRSGDLSVYWYQQSLDQGLQFLIQYYNGEERAKGNILERFSAQQFPDLHSELNLSSLELGDSALYFCASSVGTGLDEQYFGPGTRLTVT.

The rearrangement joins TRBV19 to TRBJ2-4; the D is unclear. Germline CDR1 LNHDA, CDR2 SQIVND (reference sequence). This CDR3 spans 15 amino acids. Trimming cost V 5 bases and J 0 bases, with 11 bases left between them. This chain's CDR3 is CASSEGLVAKNIQYF. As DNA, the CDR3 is TGTGCCAGTAGTGAAGGCTTGGTAGCCAAAAACATTCAGTACTTC.

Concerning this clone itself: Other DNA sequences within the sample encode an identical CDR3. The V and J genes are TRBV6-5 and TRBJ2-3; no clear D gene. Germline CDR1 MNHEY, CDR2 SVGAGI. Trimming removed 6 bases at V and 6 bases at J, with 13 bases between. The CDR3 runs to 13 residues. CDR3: CASRGQGVDTQYF. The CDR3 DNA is TGTGCCAGCAGGGGTCAAGGAGTGGATACGCAGTATTTT.

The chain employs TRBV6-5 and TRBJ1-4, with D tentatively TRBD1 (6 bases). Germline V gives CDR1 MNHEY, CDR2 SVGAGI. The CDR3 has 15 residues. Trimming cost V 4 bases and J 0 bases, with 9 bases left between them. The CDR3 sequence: CASSSPGATNEKLFF. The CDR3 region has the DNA TGTGCCAGCAGTTCCCCAGGGGCAACTAATGAAAAACTGTTTTTT.

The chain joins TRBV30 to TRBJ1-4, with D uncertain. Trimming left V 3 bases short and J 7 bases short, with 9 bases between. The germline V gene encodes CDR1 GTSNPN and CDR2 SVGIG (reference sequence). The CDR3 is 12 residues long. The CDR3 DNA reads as TGTGCCTGGAGCCCCGGTTCTGAAAAACTGTTTTTT. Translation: CAWSPGSEKLFF. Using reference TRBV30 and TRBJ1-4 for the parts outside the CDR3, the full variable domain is SQTIHQWPATLVQPVGSPLSLECTVEGTSNPNLYWYRQAAGRGLQLLFYSVGIGQISSEVPQNLSASRPQDRQFILSSKKLLLSDSGFYLCAWSPGSEKLFFGSGTQLSVL.

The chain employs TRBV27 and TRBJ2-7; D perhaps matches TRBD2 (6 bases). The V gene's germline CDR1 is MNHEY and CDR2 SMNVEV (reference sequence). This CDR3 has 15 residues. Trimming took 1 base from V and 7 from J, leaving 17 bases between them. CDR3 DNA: TGTGCCAGCAGTTTATTGTCCGGAGGGGTAGGTGAGCAGTACTTC. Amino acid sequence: CASSLLSGGVGEQYF.

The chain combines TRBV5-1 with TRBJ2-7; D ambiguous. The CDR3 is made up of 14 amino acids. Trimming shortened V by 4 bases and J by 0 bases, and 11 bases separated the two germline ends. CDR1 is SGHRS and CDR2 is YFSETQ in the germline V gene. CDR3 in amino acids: CASSRSESSYEQYF. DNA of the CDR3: TGCGCCAGCAGCCGAAGTGAGAGCTCCTACGAGCAGTACTTC. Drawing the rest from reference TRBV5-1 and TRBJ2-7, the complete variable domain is KAGVTQTPRYLIKTRGQQVTLSCSPISGHRSVSWYQQTPGQGLQFLFEYFSETQRNKGNFPGRFSGRQFSNSRSEMNVSTLELGDSALYLCASSRSESSYEQYFGPGTRLTVT.

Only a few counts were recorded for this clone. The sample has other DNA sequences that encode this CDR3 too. CDR3 protein: CASSYSSLAQETQYF. The DNA for the CDR3 is TGTGCCAGCAGTTACTCGAGTTTGGCCCAAGAGACCCAGTACTTC. The genes are TRBV6-2 or TRBV6-3 and TRBJ2-5; unclear D gene. Per germline, CDR1 MNHEY and CDR2 SVGEGT. With 0 bases removed from V and 1 base from J, the gap between germline ends came to 9 bases. CDR3 length equals 15 residues.

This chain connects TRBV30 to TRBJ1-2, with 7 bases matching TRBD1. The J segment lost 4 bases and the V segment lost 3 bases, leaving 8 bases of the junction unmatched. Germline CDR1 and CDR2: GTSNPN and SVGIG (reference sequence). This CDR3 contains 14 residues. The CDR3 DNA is TGTGCCTGGAGCCAGGGGGGGTTAGGCTATGGCTACACCTTC. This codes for CAWSQGGLGYGYTF.

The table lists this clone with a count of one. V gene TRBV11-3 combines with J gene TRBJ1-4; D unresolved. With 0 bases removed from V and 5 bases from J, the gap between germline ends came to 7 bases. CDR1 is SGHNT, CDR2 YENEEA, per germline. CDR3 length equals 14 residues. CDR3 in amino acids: CASSLEAQNEKLFF. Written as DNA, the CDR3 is TGTGCCAGCAGCTTAGAGGCCCAGAATGAAAAACTGTTTTTT.

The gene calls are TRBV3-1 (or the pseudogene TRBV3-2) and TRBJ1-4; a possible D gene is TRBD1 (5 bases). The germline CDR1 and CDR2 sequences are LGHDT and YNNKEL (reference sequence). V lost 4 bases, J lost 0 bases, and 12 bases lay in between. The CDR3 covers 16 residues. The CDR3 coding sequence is TGTGCCAGCAGCCGGCAGGGAGTTGCAACTAATGAAAAACTGTTTTTT. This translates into CASSRQGVATNEKLFF.